The T cell receptor beta chain described here comes from a study of blood T cell repertoires in COVID-19. Original processing notes: It was from reference gene primer amplification that nucleated cell counts were estimated. The repertoire was sequenced with immunoSEQ multiplex PCR; TCRdb's copy has only in-frame clones and lacks some. Clonal size and the V and J genes are those of that table, whereas D and trimming came from the DNA. The data contain about 260,000 clones, approximately 84% of them seen just once; the ten biggest clones take up approximately 1.9%. Trimming pared 5 bases from V and 7 bases from J, leaving 18 bases between. The CDR3 length is 15 residues. Germline V gives CDR1 SGHDT, CDR2 YYEEEE. This clone was observed a single time.

This clonotype was sampled from a woman older than 75 with acute or convalescent COVID-19. The chain carries TRBV5-6 and TRBJ2-2; the D gene is possibly TRBD2 (6 bases). The sequencing input was peripheral blood. The CDR3 loop is CASSLFPGEGGELFF. DNA of the CDR3: TGTGCCAGCAGTCTATTTCCGGGAGAGGGCGGGGAGCTGTTTTTT.